These 28 T cell receptor beta chains share one sample of origin, sequenced in a study of blood T cell repertoires in COVID-19. Sequencing was performed with immunoSEQ multiplex PCR; in TCRdb, only in-frame clones are kept and a portion is missing. This table has roughly 250,000 clones, around four fifths appearing once. The sequencing input was peripheral blood. Receptors were obtained from a woman in her thirties or forties with active or convalescent COVID-19.

The genes are TRBV19 and TRBJ2-3; D might be TRBD1 (6 bases). From germline, CDR1 is LNHDA and CDR2 SQIVND (reference sequence). Between the trimmed V and J ends, which lost 6 bases and 1 base, there was a span of 11 bases. This CDR3 comprises 14 residues. The CDR3 spells CASSWTARTDTQYF. Here the CDR3 DNA reads TGTGCCAGTAGCTGGACAGCGCGCACAGATACGCAGTATTTT.

This clone came up a few times. The chain carries TRBV2 and TRBJ1-4, with a tentative D call TRBD1 (5 bases). Germline V gives CDR1 SNHLY, CDR2 FYNNEI. This CDR3 has 14 residues. V lost 3 bases and J 8 bases, leaving 13 bases between the germline ends. In nucleotides, the CDR3 is TGTGCCAGCAGTGACCAGGGACTTGGGGAAAAACTGTTTTTT. Residues: CASSDQGLGEKLFF. Full variable domain (remainder filled in from reference TRBV2 and TRBJ1-4): EPEVTQTPSHQVTQMGQEVILRCVPISNHLYFYWYRQILGQKVEFLVSFYNNEISEKSEIFDDQFSVERPDGSNFTLKIRSTKLEDSAMYFCASSDQGLGEKLFFGSGTQLSVL.

This clone has just one count. In DNA, the CDR3 is TGTGCCAGCAACCTTGGGACAGTCCAAGAGACCCAGTACTTC. Translated, it gives CASNLGTVQETQYF. The chain has TRBV9 and TRBJ2-5, with TRBD1 matching over 7 bases. The CDR3 runs to 14 residues. Germline-derived CDR1 and CDR2 are SGDLS and YYNGEE. The V and J ends lost 6 bases and 1 base, in that order; junction bases with no gene match: 6. The variable domain in full, with the rest retrieved from reference TRBV9 and TRBJ2-5, is DSGVTQTPKHLITATGQRVTLRCSPRSGDLSVYWYQQSLDQGLQFLIQYYNGEERAKGNILERFSAQQFPDLHSELNLSSLELGDSALYFCASNLGTVQETQYFGPGTRLLVL.

The chain joins TRBV6-5 to TRBJ2-7; no clear D gene. Trimming cost V 6 bases and J 4 bases, with 16 bases left between them. The germline gives CDR1 MNHEY, CDR2 SVGAGI. The CDR3 loop spans 14 amino acids. The CDR3 nucleotides read TGTGCCAGCAGCTCCGGGTACCCTCCTTACGAGCAGTACGTC. Encoded protein: CASSSGYPPYEQYV.

The chain recombines TRBV12-5 with TRBJ1-4; 11 bases match TRBD1. J was trimmed by 11 bases and V by 5 bases; bases with no gene match: 4. CDR1 LGHNT and CDR2 FRNRAP come from the germline V gene. This CDR3 spans 13 amino acids. Here the CDR3 DNA reads TGTGCTAGTGGTCCCCGGACAGGGGGCAAACTGTTTTTT. It specifies CASGPRTGGKLFF.

The chain recombines TRBV6-5 with TRBJ1-1; D uncertain. The CDR3 covers 12 residues. In germline, CDR1 is MNHEY, CDR2 SVGAGI. V dropped 8 bases and J dropped 4 bases, with 11 bases sitting between them. The DNA of the CDR3 is TGTGCCAGCGCAAGGAGTGGCACTGAAGCTTTCTTT. Its translation is CASARSGTEAFF.

The chain recombines TRBV10-1 with TRBJ1-6, with D hard to call. This CDR3 is built from 13 residues. Germline V gives CDR1 WNHNN, CDR2 SYGVQD (reference sequence). Trimming removed 5 bases at V and 8 bases at J, with 10 bases between. The CDR3 spells CASSPELDSPLHF. The CDR3 coding sequence is TGCGCCAGCAGTCCGGAGTTGGATTCACCCCTCCACTTT.

The chain joins TRBV12-3 or TRBV12-4 to TRBJ1-2; a weak D match, TRBD1 (6 bases). This CDR3 spans 13 amino acids. V was cut by 6 bases and J by 8 bases, with 16 bases left in between. CDR3 amino acids: CASSAQGKDGYTF. The CDR3 bases are TGTGCCAGCAGCGCGCAGGGGAAAGACGGCTACACCTTC.

CDR3 sequence: CASSYSGASGANVLTF. CDR3 bases: TGTGCCAGCAGTTACTCAGGGGCTAGTGGGGCCAACGTCCTGACTTTC. J is TRBJ2-6 and V is TRBV6-5; D might be TRBD1 (5 bases). The germline V gene has CDR1 MNHEY and CDR2 SVGAGI. The V and J ends lost 0 bases and 3 bases respectively, with 9 bases between them. The CDR3 length is 16 residues.

The chain recombines TRBV15 with TRBJ1-2; D is perhaps TRBD1 (6 bases). Trimming left V 3 bases short and J 6 bases short, with 14 bases between. Germline assignment: CDR1 LNHNV and CDR2 YYDKDF (reference sequence). The CDR3 spans 14 residues. CDR3 bases: TGTGCCACCAGCAGGACAGGTAGAGACCATGGCTACACCTTC. This gives the protein CATSRTGRDHGYTF. The full variable domain, its missing parts supplied by reference TRBV15 and TRBJ1-2, is DAMVIQNPRYQVTQFGKPVTLSCSQTLNHNVMYWYQQKSSQAPKLLFHYYDKDFNNEADTPDNFQSRRPNTSFCFLDIRSPGLGDTAMYLCATSRTGRDHGYTFGSGTRLTVV.

This chain connects TRBV13 to TRBJ1-2; a weak D match, TRBD1 (5 bases). The CDR3 loop spans 13 amino acids. V dropped 3 bases and J dropped 3 bases, with 8 bases sitting between them. The V gene's germline CDR1 is PRHDT and CDR2 FYEKMQ (reference sequence). This CDR3 is CASSFPGHYGYTF. Here the CDR3 DNA reads TGTGCCAGCAGCTTCCCAGGGCACTATGGCTACACCTTC.

This chain connects TRBV28 to TRBJ1-2, with D maybe TRBD1 (6 bases). Germline V gene lookup returns CDR1 MDHEN and CDR2 SYDVKM. The germline V and J ends were trimmed by 1 base and 7 bases, with 7 bases remaining between them. CDR3 size: 12 residues. The CDR3: CASSLSRGGYTF. DNA of the CDR3: TGTGCCAGCAGTTTATCCAGGGGTGGCTACACCTTC.

The CDR3 region has the DNA TGTGCCAGCAGTGTAATGACAGGGGATCAGCCCCAGCATTTT. Its protein product is CASSVMTGDQPQHF. The chain is built from TRBV2 and TRBJ1-5; 8 nucleotides match TRBD1. Germline CDR1 reads SNHLY; CDR2 reads FYNNEI. The CDR3 has 14 residues. J gave up 5 bases and V 4 bases, and 4 bases lay outside the gene matches.

This chain links TRBV4-2 with TRBJ1-1; 10 bases map to TRBD1. Trimming at V came to 5 bases and at J to 4 bases, leaving 7 bases not matched to a gene. Germline V gene sequence: CDR1 LGHNA, CDR2 YNFKEQ. There are 15 residues in the CDR3. The CDR3 DNA reads as TGTGCCAGCAGCTCGGCATGGACAGGGGGCACTGAAGCTTTCTTT. Translating gives CASSSAWTGGTEAFF.

The chain employs TRBV28 and TRBJ1-2; 7 nucleotides align to TRBD1. V dropped 6 bases and J dropped 0; count of bases not matched to a gene: 7. The V gene's germline CDR1 is MDHEN and CDR2 SYDVKM. The CDR3 length is 15 residues. The chain's CDR3 is CASRKTGVSNYGYTF. The CDR3 coding sequence is TGTGCCAGCAGAAAAACAGGGGTTTCTAACTATGGCTACACCTTC.

The CDR3 sequence: CASSPGQGVGDTQYF. CDR3 nucleotides: TGCGCCAGCAGCCCGGGACAGGGGGTGGGCGACACGCAGTATTTT. The rearrangement joins TRBV5-1 to TRBJ2-3; 11 positions agree with TRBD1. Germline loops: CDR1 SGHRS, CDR2 YFSETQ. This CDR3 comprises 15 residues. Trimming took 4 bases from V and 9 from J; bases not matched to a gene: 10.

The V gene is TRBV7-3, the J gene TRBJ2-5, with D possibly being TRBD2 (7 bases). This CDR3 spans 15 amino acids. Germline loops: CDR1 SGHTA, CDR2 FQGTGA. Trimming shortened V by 0 bases and J by 5 bases, and 13 bases separated the two germline ends. CDR3 sequence: CASSLTRGAGETQYF. DNA of the CDR3: TGTGCCAGCAGCTTAACTCGGGGGGCCGGGGAGACCCAGTACTTC.

The V gene is TRBV27, the J gene TRBJ2-3; D remains unclear. The CDR3 spans 13 residues. V was cut by 6 bases and J by 1 base, with 8 bases left in between. CDR1 is MNHEY and CDR2 is SMNVEV in the germline V gene (reference sequence). The CDR3 is CASRISGTDTQYF. CDR3 DNA: TGTGCCAGCAGGATCAGCGGCACAGATACGCAGTATTTT.

This rearrangement joins TRBV5-6 to TRBJ1-5, with TRBD1 matching 11 bases. Germline V gene data show CDR1 as SGHDT and CDR2 as YYEEEE. Unmatched junction bases numbered 3, after V lost 4 bases and J lost 0 bases. The CDR3 is made up of 16 amino acids. The CDR3 region is CASSLGQGASNQPQHF. CDR3 nucleotide sequence: TGTGCCAGCAGCCTAGGACAGGGGGCTAGCAATCAGCCCCAGCATTTT.

This chain connects TRBV9 to TRBJ1-2; D may be TRBD1 (6 bases). The CDR3 loop spans 16 amino acids. Germline CDR1 SGDLS, CDR2 YYNGEE. Deletions cut 0 bases from V and 1 base from J, with 13 bases between. As DNA, the CDR3 is TGTGCCAGCAGCGTAGATGGGGACACATATAACTATGGCTACACCTTC. Its protein is CASSVDGDTYNYGYTF. The full variable domain, completed using reference TRBV9 and TRBJ1-2, is DSGVTQTPKHLITATGQRVTLRCSPRSGDLSVYWYQQSLDQGLQFLIQYYNGEERAKGNILERFSAQQFPDLHSELNLSSLELGDSALYFCASSVDGDTYNYGYTFGSGTRLTVV.

The chain uses TRBV28 and TRBJ2-1; 11 bases fit TRBD2. With V trimmed by 5 bases and J by 4 bases, 4 bases remained unmatched. This CDR3 has 15 amino acids. The germline V gene has CDR1 MDHEN and CDR2 SYDVKM. This chain's CDR3 is CASSQLAGVYNEQFF. The CDR3, as DNA: TGTGCCAGCAGTCAACTAGCGGGGGTATACAATGAGCAGTTCTTC. Variable domain in full (rest from reference TRBV28 and TRBJ2-1): DVKVTQSSRYLVKRTGEKVFLECVQDMDHENMFWYRQDPGLGLRLIYFSYDVKMKEKGDIPEGYSVSREKKERFSLILESASTNQTSMYLCASSQLAGVYNEQFFGPGTRLTVL.

The chain has TRBV10-3 and TRBJ2-7; TRBD1 is a possible D gene (6 bases). Deletions cut 3 bases from V and 3 bases from J, with 21 bases between. Germline CDR1 reads ENHRY; CDR2 reads SYGVKD. CDR3 length: 17 amino acids. CDR3 residues: CAISEYQGRLQHYEQYV. The CDR3 DNA reads as TGTGCCATCAGTGAATACCAGGGGAGACTCCAACACTACGAGCAGTACGTC.

The V and J genes are TRBV5-6 and TRBJ2-1; D is unclear. CDR1 and CDR2 from the germline V gene are SGHDT and YYEEEE. The CDR3 extends over 15 amino acids. V was trimmed by 5 bases and J by 0 bases, leaving 12 bases between them. The CDR3 sequence is CASRSSGFSYNEQFF. The CDR3 region has the DNA TGTGCCAGCAGGTCGTCCGGGTTCTCCTACAATGAGCAGTTCTTC.

The chain uses TRBV28 and TRBJ1-1; 7 bases fit TRBD1. Unmatched junction bases numbered 12, after V lost 7 bases and J lost 1 base. Germline CDR1 reads MDHEN; CDR2 reads SYDVKM. The CDR3 covers 16 residues. CDR3 loop: CASTSWTGERNTEAFF. In nucleotides, the CDR3 is TGTGCCAGCACCTCTTGGACAGGAGAGAGGAACACTGAAGCTTTCTTT.

The chain is built from TRBV2 and TRBJ1-5, with 10 bases lining up with TRBD1. V lost 6 bases and J lost 1; bases outside the gene matches: 3. Germline-derived CDR1 and CDR2 are SNHLY and FYNNEI. The CDR3 covers 15 residues. The DNA of the CDR3 is TGTGCCAGCAGGGGACAGGGGATAAGCAATCAGCCCCAGCATTTT. As protein: CASRGQGISNQPQHF.

V gene TRBV10-3 combines with J gene TRBJ1-1, with 8 nucleotides matching TRBD1. V trimming: 9 bases; J trimming: 1 base; junction bases outside the gene matches: 7. The CDR3 is 14 amino acids. Germline values: CDR1 ENHRY, CDR2 SYGVKD. The DNA of the CDR3 is TGTGCCATTAAAAGACAGGGGACGAACACTGAAGCTTTCTTT. Translation: CAIKRQGTNTEAFF.

The chain carries TRBV30 and TRBJ2-1, with D possibly matching TRBD2 (7 bases). The CDR3 contains 14 residues. Germline V gene sequence: CDR1 GTSNPN, CDR2 SVGIG (reference sequence). Trimming removed 5 bases at V and 2 bases at J, with 13 bases between. The CDR3 bases are TGTGCCTGGCTGAGGGGGGGGACCTACAATGAGCAGTTCTTC. Translated, it gives CAWLRGGTYNEQFF.

V is TRBV5-6 and J is TRBJ1-2, with 9 bases lining up with TRBD1. This CDR3 contains 14 residues. Germline V CDR1 and CDR2: SGHDT, YYEEEE. V shed 4 bases, J shed 4 bases, and the junction held 5 bases outside the gene matches. This CDR3 reads CASSRDRGFYGYTF. The CDR3, as DNA: TGTGCCAGCAGCCGTGACAGGGGGTTCTATGGCTACACCTTC.